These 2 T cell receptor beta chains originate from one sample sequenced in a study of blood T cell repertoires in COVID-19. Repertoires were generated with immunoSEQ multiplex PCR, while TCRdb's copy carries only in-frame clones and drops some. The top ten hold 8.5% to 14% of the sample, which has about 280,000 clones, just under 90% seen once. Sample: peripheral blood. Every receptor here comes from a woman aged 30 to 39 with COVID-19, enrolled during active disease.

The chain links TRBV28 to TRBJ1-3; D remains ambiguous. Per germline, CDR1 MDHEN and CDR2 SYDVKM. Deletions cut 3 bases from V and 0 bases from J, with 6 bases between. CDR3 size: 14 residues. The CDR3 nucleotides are TGTGCCAGCAGTTTTCCTAGCTCTGGAAACACCATATATTTT. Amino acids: CASSFPSSGNTIYF.

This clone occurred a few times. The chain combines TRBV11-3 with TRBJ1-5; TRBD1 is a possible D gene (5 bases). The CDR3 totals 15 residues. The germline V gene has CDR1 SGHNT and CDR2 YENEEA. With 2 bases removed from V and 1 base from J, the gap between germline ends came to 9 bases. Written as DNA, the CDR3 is TGTGCCAGCAGCTTATCCAGGACAAGCAATCAGCCCCAGCATTTT. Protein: CASSLSRTSNQPQHF.